A single sample gave rise to the 4 T cell receptor beta chains below, sequenced in a study of blood T cells in healthy people across ages. It was with a sample-barcoded 5' primer and a J-beta primer mix that a second PCR of about 7 to 12 cycles was run. Each CDR3 protein is one row after TCRdb ran MiXCR on the 5' RACE reads. The sample yields about 640,000 distinct CDR3 sequences, roughly 50% seen once. Sequencing was done on a sample of blood. These receptors all come from a man in his 60s in good health.

The CDR3 coding sequence is TGTGCCAGCAGACCGGGACGGGCTAGCTCCTACGAGCAGTACTTC. Residues: CASRPGRASSYEQYF. The chain links TRBV11-2 to TRBJ2-5, with D possibly called TRBD1 or TRBD2 (5 bases each). The J call may be faulty, since TRBJ2-7 better matches the DNA end. The CDR3 totals 15 residues. Germline-derived CDR1 and CDR2 are SGHAT and FQNNGV.

The chain employs TRBV10-3 and TRBJ2-7, with D tentatively TRBD2 (5 bases). The CDR3 is made up of 13 amino acids. The germline V gene has CDR1 ENHRY and CDR2 SYGVKD. The V gene lost 10 bases and the J gene lost 5 bases, with 18 bases spanning the gap. For the CDR3, the DNA is TGTGCCAGCACCAGTGGTTCTAGCCACGAGCAGTACTTC. This sequence encodes CASTSGSSHEQYF.

The genes are TRBV24-1 and TRBJ2-5, with a tentative D call TRBD2 (6 bases). The germline V gene encodes CDR1 KGHDR and CDR2 SFDVKD. Trimming stripped 0 bases from V and 2 bases from J, with 9 bases between. The CDR3 consists of 15 residues. The CDR3 region has the DNA TGTGCCACCAGTGATTTGAACCGGGGGCAAGAGACCCAGTACTTC. Its translation is CATSDLNRGQETQYF.

The chain joins TRBV24-1 to TRBJ2-1; TRBD1 aligns across 9 bases. Germline CDR1 KGHDR, CDR2 SFDVKD. The CDR3 has 16 amino acids. V lost 4 bases and J lost 7; bases outside the gene matches: 10. The CDR3, as DNA: TGTGCCACCAGTGACCCCACACAGGGGGCTATTAATGAGCAGTTCTTC. Translated: CATSDPTQGAINEQFF.